A single sample gave rise to the 9 T cell receptor beta chains below, sequenced in a study of Graves' ophthalmopathy and Graves' hyperthyroidism (dated by TCRdb to 2016 to 2019). The instrument given in TCRdb is Illumina HiSeq 2000. For repertoire sequencing, TCR beta CDR3 regions were amplified from RNA transcripts. The first round of RT-PCR was done with HTBI primers and the Qiagen OneStep RT-PCR kit, and was followed by a second round of multiplex PCR, then size selection and purification. TCRdb reprocessed the public reads (quality trimming at Q25 with fastp, clone calling with MiXCR) and kept in-frame beta chains. For every CDR3 protein sequence, its rows merge into one entry that carries the most common genes and DNA. The sample data list hundreds of thousands of distinct CDR3 sequences, and about 16% of these were observed just once. The biggest ten clones account for 5.5% to 7% of the sample.

The sample taken for sequencing was peripheral blood. The receptors here all came from a woman under 30 with stable Graves' hyperthyroidism. Donor details come from another sample of the same person, matched by shared clones.

This clonotype was counted many times. Since no conserved phenylalanine or tryptophan closes the CDR3, a read error is the likely cause. Because the CDR3's place on the DNA is in doubt, the DNA is left out and the CDR3 is given as listed by TCRdb. The chain uses TRBV20-1 and TRBJ1-2; the table names TRBD1, a call not compared with the DNA. The CDR3 contains 12 residues when both ends are counted. Per the germline V gene, CDR1 is DFQATT and CDR2 is SNEGSKA (reference sequence). The CDR3 here is CSARGGGDRVVS.

Comment on this clonotype: Being one base from a much bigger clone, this may be a read error. This chain connects TRBV7-9 to TRBJ1-2, with TRBD1 as a possible D gene (6 bases). The CDR3 has 14 residues. Trimming took off 8 bases at V and 6 bases at J, with 19 bases between the two ends. The germline CDR1 and CDR2 sequences are SEHNR and FQNEAQ (reference sequence). The CDR3 region has the DNA TGTGCCAGCGTCCCACAGGGCGGAATGAATGGCTACACCTTC. It yields the protein CASVPQGGMNGYTF.

This clonotype was counted only a few times. The chain employs TRBV4-1 and TRBJ1-3; D is unclear. This CDR3 has 15 amino acids. CDR1 is MGHRA, CDR2 YSYEKL, per germline. Deletions cut 0 bases from V and 4 bases from J, with 10 bases between. The DNA for the CDR3 is TGCGCCAGCAGCCAAGAAGTGGGAAGAGGAAACACCATATATTTT. It codes for CASSQEVGRGNTIYF.

With regard to this clonotype: Its ends do not fully match the called genes, so a read error is possible. The chain recombines TRBV19 with TRBJ2-4; possible D gene TRBD1, 6 bases. The length of the CDR3 is 17 residues. In germline, CDR1 is LNHDA, CDR2 SQIVND (reference sequence). The CDR3 DNA follows: TGTGCCAGTAGTACCCGAAAAGGGACACTAAATGGGTACATTAAGTACTTC. This gives the protein CASSTRKGTLNGYIKYF.

Many counts were recorded for this clonotype. This chain joins TRBV5-4 and TRBJ2-5; D could derive from TRBD1 or TRBD2 (5 bases each). Deletions cut 0 bases from V and 12 bases from J, with 15 bases between. The CDR3 is 13 amino acids. Germline V gene sequence: CDR1 SGHNT, CDR2 YYREEE (reference sequence). Written as DNA, the CDR3 is TGTGCCAGCAGCTTGGCCGGGACGGGTGGGGAGTACTTC. Its protein is CASSLAGTGGEYF.

The sample holds many counts of this clonotype. This chain connects TRBV6-2 or TRBV6-3 to TRBJ1-2; 8 nucleotides line up with TRBD1. The trim removed 7 bases at V and 8 bases at J, leaving 6 bases unmatched. This CDR3 has 12 residues. Looked up from germline, CDR1 is MNHEY and CDR2 is SVGEGT. The CDR3 is CASTQQGGGYTF. The CDR3 DNA is TGTGCCAGCACCCAACAGGGGGGCGGCTACACCTTC.

At least ten counts were recorded for this clonotype. The chain combines TRBV6-1 with TRBJ1-2; 7 bases are shared with TRBD1. Germline assignment: CDR1 MNHNS and CDR2 SASEGT. J was trimmed by 5 bases and V by 2 bases; bases with no gene match: 5. There are 14 residues in the CDR3. CDR3 DNA sequence: TGTGCCAGCAGTGAATCACAGGGGTGGTATGGCTACACCTTC. It codes for CASSESQGWYGYTF.

In this sample, this clonotype turned up many times. V and J are TRBV19 and TRBJ1-2, with TRBD1 matching 8 bases. Per germline, CDR1 LNHDA and CDR2 SQIVND (reference sequence). There are 13 residues in the CDR3. The V gene end was trimmed by 9 bases and the J gene end by 5 bases; junction bases not matched to a gene: 8. The CDR3: CASRTGMEYGYTF. In nucleotides, the CDR3 is TGTGCCAGCCGGACAGGGATGGAGTATGGCTACACCTTC.

At least ten counts were recorded for this clonotype. The chain is built from TRBV7-2 and TRBJ2-7; 9 bases fit TRBD1. Looked up from germline, CDR1 is SGHTA and CDR2 is FQGNSA. V shed 6 bases and J 4 bases; nucleotides not matched to a gene: 13. The CDR3 runs 16 residues. CDR3 region: CASSTTRDRVGYEQYF. CDR3 in DNA: TGTGCCAGCAGTACTACCCGGGACAGGGTGGGGTACGAGCAGTACTTC.